This T cell receptor (beta chain) was observed in a study of TIL therapy for anti-PD-1-resistant metastatic lung cancer. Study information: Median tumor PD-L1 proportion score was about 6.6%. Most patients had lung adenocarcinoma; four tumors were EGFR-mutant, two ALK-rearranged; half smoked currently or formerly.

The libraries were made with immunoSEQ v3. Sequencing depth was about 2 million read pairs for survey level, roughly 4.5-6.5 million for deep. The protocol was immunoSEQ multiplex PCR, while the TCRdb copy is restricted to in-frame clones and leaves out a portion. This sample has tens of thousands of clones, with roughly 84% found just once. This CDR3 region has 13 residues. Germline assignment: CDR1 SNHLY and CDR2 FYNNEI. V shed 8 bases and J shed 3 bases, with 13 bases lying between them. Described time point: pre-treatment sample, taken before nivolumab and TIL therapy. The material sequenced was blood, taken at baseline. This TCR derives from a person aged 25-85 years with non-small cell lung cancer. The J gene is TRBJ1-1, the V gene TRBV2; D is possibly TRBD1 (5 bases). CDR3 loop: CASSWGWDTEAFF. As DNA, the CDR3 is TGTGCCAGCTCTTGGGGGTGGGACACTGAAGCTTTCTTT.